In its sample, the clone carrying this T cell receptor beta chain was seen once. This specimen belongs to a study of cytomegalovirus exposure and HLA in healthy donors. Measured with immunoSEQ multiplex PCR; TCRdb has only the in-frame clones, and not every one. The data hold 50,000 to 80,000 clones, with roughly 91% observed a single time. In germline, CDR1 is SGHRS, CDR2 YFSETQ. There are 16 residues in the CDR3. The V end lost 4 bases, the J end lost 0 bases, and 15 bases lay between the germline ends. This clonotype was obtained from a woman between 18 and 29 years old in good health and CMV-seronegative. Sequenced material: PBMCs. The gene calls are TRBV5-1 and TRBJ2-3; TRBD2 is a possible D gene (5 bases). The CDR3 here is CASSPDFHPSTDTQYF. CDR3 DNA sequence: TGCGCCAGCAGCCCGGACTTCCACCCTAGCACAGATACGCAGTATTTT.